One sample yielded the 24 T cell receptor beta chains listed below, sequenced in a study of T cells after yellow fever vaccination. TCRdb analysed the 5' RACE reads with MiXCR anew, one entry per CDR3 protein. The table has 400,000 to 450,000 distinct CDR3 sequences, 18% seen once. The starting material was PBMCs, obtained before the yellow fever booster vaccination. These receptors originate from a man aged 18 to 29 who received the YFV17D yellow fever vaccine.

This chain joins TRBV27 and TRBJ2-3; 9 bases map to TRBD2. From germline, CDR1 is MNHEY and CDR2 SMNVEV (reference sequence). The trim removed 5 bases at V and 5 bases at J, leaving 11 bases unmatched. This CDR3 region has 16 residues. As DNA, the CDR3 is TGTGCCAGCAGTACCCCCGGCGGGGGGGTTGTAGATACGCAGTATTTT. It is translated as CASSTPGGGVVDTQYF.

The chain couples TRBV3-1 to TRBJ2-6; 9 bases align to TRBD1. Germline values: CDR1 LGHDT, CDR2 YNNKEL (reference sequence). V lost 3 bases and J lost 0; bases outside the gene matches: 6. The CDR3 runs to 18 residues. The CDR3 is CASSHRTGAVSGANVLTF. DNA of the CDR3: TGTGCCAGCAGCCACCGGACAGGGGCTGTCTCTGGGGCCAACGTCCTGACTTTC.

The J gene is TRBJ1-1, the V gene TRBV7-9, with TRBD1 matching 11 bases. V lost 4 bases and J lost 4; bases outside the gene matches: 5. The CDR3 has 15 amino acids. Germline V CDR1 and CDR2: SEHNR, FQNEAQ (reference sequence). The CDR3 spells CASSWGQGEFTEAFF. The CDR3 region has the DNA TGTGCCAGCAGCTGGGGACAGGGGGAGTTCACTGAAGCTTTCTTT.

The V and J genes are TRBV10-3 and TRBJ2-7; 8 bases map to TRBD1. This CDR3 spans 14 amino acids. The V gene end was trimmed by 5 bases and the J gene end by 6 bases; junction bases not matched to a gene: 9. Germline values: CDR1 ENHRY, CDR2 SYGVKD. The CDR3 region has the DNA TGTGCCATCAGTAGCTCACAGGGGGTAGGCGAGCAGTACGTC. Translation gives CAISSSQGVGEQYV.

This clonotype was counted between two and nine times. The rearrangement joins TRBV12-3 or TRBV12-4 to TRBJ2-5; possibly TRBD1 for D (5 bases). Trimming cost V 3 bases and J 2 bases, with 10 bases left between them. The CDR3 is made up of 14 amino acids. DNA for the CDR3: TGTGCCAGCAGTTTTCCGCCAGGGCAAGAGACCCAGTACTTC. Encoded protein: CASSFPPGQETQYF.

The chain joins TRBV12-3 or TRBV12-4 to TRBJ1-2; TRBD1 aligns across 10 bases. This CDR3 contains 14 residues. V dropped 5 bases and J dropped 4; count of bases not matched to a gene: 4. The CDR3 sequence is CASSRGQGTYGYTF. CDR3 DNA sequence: TGTGCCAGCAGTAGGGGACAGGGGACCTATGGCTACACCTTC.

The CDR3 coding sequence is TGCAGCGTGGACGCTAGCGGGGATCGGAAGACCCAGTACTTC. Amino acids: CSVDASGDRKTQYF. The V gene is TRBV29-1, the J gene TRBJ2-5; 9 bases align to TRBD2. The J segment lost 6 bases and the V segment lost 6 bases, leaving 11 bases of the junction unmatched. The CDR3 covers 14 residues. Germline V gene sequence: CDR1 SQVTM, CDR2 ANQGSEA.

This chain joins TRBV29-1 and TRBJ2-3; D unclear. CDR1 SQVTM and CDR2 ANQGSEA come from the germline V gene. This CDR3 comprises 12 residues. The ends were cut back, 3 bases at V and 3 bases at J, with 7 bases in the middle. CDR3 region: CSVDQRTDTQYF. The CDR3 bases are TGCAGCGTTGATCAGAGGACAGATACGCAGTATTTT.

The rearrangement links TRBV5-5 to TRBJ1-2; D not resolved. The CDR3 contains 15 residues. CDR1 and CDR2 (germline): SGHKS, YYEKEE (reference sequence). V was trimmed by 4 bases and J by 7 bases, leaving 20 bases between them. CDR3 protein: CASSTPERLSTGYTF. DNA for the CDR3: TGTGCCAGCAGCACCCCCGAGCGGCTTTCGACTGGCTACACCTTC.

The gene calls are TRBV6-1 and TRBJ2-7; D is possibly TRBD1 (7 bases). CDR1 is MNHNS and CDR2 is SASEGT in the germline V gene. The CDR3 contains 13 residues. V lost 1 base and J lost 12, with 16 bases in between. CDR3 region: CASSEGRGTATYF. CDR3 sequence (DNA): TGTGCCAGCAGTGAAGGGAGGGGGACAGCTACGTACTTC.

This chain links TRBV20-1 with TRBJ2-3; 13 bases fit TRBD2. Germline CDR1 reads DFQATT; CDR2 reads SNEGSKA (reference sequence). With V trimmed by 5 bases and J by 4 bases, 6 bases remained unmatched. The CDR3 loop spans 15 amino acids. DNA of the CDR3: TGCAGTGCTCCGACTAGCGGGGGGCACGCAGATACGCAGTATTTT. Residues: CSAPTSGGHADTQYF.

The V gene is TRBV18, the J gene TRBJ1-2; D perhaps matches TRBD1 (6 bases). The V gene's germline CDR1 is KGHSH and CDR2 LQKENI. The CDR3 length is 13 residues. With 6 bases removed from V and 7 bases from J, the gap between germline ends came to 15 bases. CDR3 residues: CASSRGQNGGYTF. CDR3 DNA: TGTGCCAGCTCCCGCGGACAGAACGGTGGCTACACCTTC.

The chain couples TRBV20-1 to TRBJ2-3, with 13 bases identical to TRBD2. The CDR3 runs 13 residues. The ends lost 6 bases at V and 4 bases at J; junction bases unmatched: 1. Germline CDR1 DFQATT, CDR2 SNEGSKA (reference sequence). In nucleotides, the CDR3 is TGCAGTGCGGGGACTAGCGGGGCAGATACGCAGTATTTT. Encoded protein: CSAGTSGADTQYF.

This rearrangement joins TRBV5-1 to TRBJ2-1; D is ambiguous. Deletions cut 3 bases from V and 10 bases from J, with 20 bases between. Per germline, CDR1 SGHRS and CDR2 YFSETQ. This CDR3 comprises 15 residues. The CDR3 loop reads CASSWGSGRVDEQFF. In DNA, the CDR3 is TGCGCCAGCAGCTGGGGTTCGGGCCGAGTAGACGAGCAGTTCTTC.

This clonotype appeared a few times. The rearrangement uses TRBV20-1 and TRBJ1-3; 7 bases are shared with TRBD1. Germline loops: CDR1 DFQATT, CDR2 SNEGSKA (reference sequence). V lost 4 bases, J lost 4 bases, and 7 bases stayed unmatched. CDR3 length: 14 residues. The CDR3 nucleotides are TGCAGTGCTACGGACAGGTCCTTCGGAAACACCATATATTTT. Protein product: CSATDRSFGNTIYF.

In this sample, this clonotype turned up a few times. The CDR3 region has the DNA TGTGCCAGCTTTCGAGGGGAGACCACTGAAGCTTTCTTT. This translates into CASFRGETTEAFF. The chain couples TRBV6-2 or TRBV6-3 to TRBJ1-1; perhaps TRBD1 as D (5 bases). The CDR3 contains 13 residues. The V end was cut by 8 bases, the J end by 4 bases, with 14 bases between. Germline V lookup: CDR1 MNHEY, CDR2 SVGEGT.

This clonotype was detected ten times or more. The chain recombines TRBV27 with TRBJ1-6, with D perhaps TRBD1 (5 bases). Germline lookup yields CDR1 MNHEY and CDR2 SMNVEV (reference sequence). The CDR3 consists of 14 residues. V dropped 3 bases and J dropped 8 bases, with 11 bases sitting between them. CDR3 coding DNA: TGTGCCAGCAGTTTTAATGGGGCAGATTCACCCCTCCACTTT. It encodes CASSFNGADSPLHF.

The chain links TRBV25-1 to TRBJ2-3; D might be TRBD2 (6 bases). Trimming removed 8 bases at V and 0 bases at J, with 12 bases between. Germline lookup yields CDR1 MGHDK and CDR2 SYGVNS. The CDR3 has 14 amino acids. Here the CDR3 DNA reads TGTGCCAGCGGCCGCGGGACTAGCACAGATACGCAGTATTTT. It codes for CASGRGTSTDTQYF. Full variable domain (missing parts from reference TRBV25-1 and TRBJ2-3): EADIYQTPRYLVIGTGKKITLECSQTMGHDKMYWYQQDPGMELHLIHYSYGVNSTEKGDLSSESTVSRIRTEHFPLTLESARPSHTSQYLCASGRGTSTDTQYFGPGTRLTVL.

This clonotype came up many times. The genes are TRBV20-1 and TRBJ2-5; 8 bases match TRBD2. The germline gives CDR1 DFQATT, CDR2 SNEGSKA (reference sequence). The trim removed 1 base at V and 2 bases at J, leaving 3 bases unmatched. This CDR3 spans 14 amino acids. CDR3 loop: CSARVSSGQETQYF. CDR3 bases: TGCAGTGCTAGAGTGTCTAGCGGGCAAGAGACCCAGTACTTC.

This clonotype was observed a few times. The chain links TRBV6-5 to TRBJ1-1; 10 bases align to TRBD1. Looked up from germline, CDR1 is MNHEY and CDR2 is SVGAGI. The trim removed 5 bases at V and 10 bases at J, leaving 4 bases unmatched. The length of the CDR3 is 12 residues. The chain's CDR3 is CASSRRDRGAFF. The CDR3 DNA reads as TGTGCCAGCAGTCGAAGGGACAGGGGAGCTTTCTTT.

This clonotype has just a few counts. The V call is TRBV5-1, the J call TRBJ1-3, with a weak D call TRBD1 (6 bases). Germline lookup yields CDR1 SGHRS and CDR2 YFSETQ. Between the trimmed V and J ends, which lost 4 bases and 2 bases, there was a span of 10 bases. CDR3 size: 14 residues. Here the CDR3 reads CASSPTGTGNTIYF. CDR3 coding DNA: TGCGCCAGCAGCCCAACAGGGACTGGAAACACCATATATTTT.

This clonotype was seen only a few times. The genes are TRBV5-1 and TRBJ2-2; perhaps D is TRBD1 or TRBD2 (7 bases each). The germline V and J ends were trimmed by 6 bases and 4 bases, with 19 bases remaining between them. CDR1 is SGHRS and CDR2 is YFSETQ in the germline V gene. The length of the CDR3 is 16 residues. CDR3 region: CASIGAGQGGTGELFF. CDR3 bases: TGCGCCAGCATTGGAGCGGGGCAGGGGGGCACCGGGGAGCTGTTTTTT.

The rearrangement links TRBV12-3 or TRBV12-4 to TRBJ2-7, with TRBD1 matching over 8 bases. V trimming: 6 bases; J trimming: 4 bases; junction bases outside the gene matches: 8. There are 14 residues in the CDR3. The CDR3 nucleotides are TGTGCCAGCAGGGCAAGACAGGGGCCTTACGAGCAGTACTTC. This sequence encodes CASRARQGPYEQYF.

The table lists this clonotype with a few counts. The genes are TRBV27 and TRBJ2-3; D possibly matches TRBD1 or TRBD2 (6 bases each). The CDR3 spans 16 residues. Looked up from germline, CDR1 is MNHEY and CDR2 is SMNVEV (reference sequence). V lost 6 bases, J lost 0 bases, and 16 bases lay in between. In DNA form, the CDR3 reads TGTGCCAGCAGGGTGGTAGGGGGGCTAAGCACAGATACGCAGTATTTT. Amino acids: CASRVVGGLSTDTQYF.